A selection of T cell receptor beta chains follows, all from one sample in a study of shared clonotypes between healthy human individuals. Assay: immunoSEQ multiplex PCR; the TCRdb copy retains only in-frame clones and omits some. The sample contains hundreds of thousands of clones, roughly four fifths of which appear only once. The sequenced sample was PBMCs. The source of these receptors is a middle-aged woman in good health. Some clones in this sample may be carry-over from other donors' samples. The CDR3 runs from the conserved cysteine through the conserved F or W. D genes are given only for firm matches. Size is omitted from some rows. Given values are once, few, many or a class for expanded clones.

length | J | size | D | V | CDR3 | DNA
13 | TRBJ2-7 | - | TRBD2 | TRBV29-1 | CSVEAGGPGEQYF | TGCAGCGTAGAAGCGGGAGGGCCCGGCGAGCAGTACTTC
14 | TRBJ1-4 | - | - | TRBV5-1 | CASKPERINEKLFF | TGCGCCAGCAAGCCCGAACGGATTAATGAAAAACTGTTTTTT
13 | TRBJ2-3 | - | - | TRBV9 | CASSVGGTDTQYF | TGTGCCAGCAGCGTTGGGGGCACAGATACGCAGTATTTT
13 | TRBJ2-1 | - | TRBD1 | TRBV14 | CASSRDRGAEQFF | TGTGCCAGCAGCCGCGACAGGGGGGCTGAGCAGTTCTTC
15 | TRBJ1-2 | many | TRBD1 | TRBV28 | CASSPSDRDNPGYTF | TGTGCCAGCAGTCCTTCCGACAGGGACAACCCTGGCTACACCTTC
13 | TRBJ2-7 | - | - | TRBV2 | CASRGRSFYEQYF | TGTGCCAGTCGCGGTCGAAGCTTCTACGAGCAGTACTTC
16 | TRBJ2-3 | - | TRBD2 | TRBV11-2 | CASSLGSSGSADTQYF | TGTGCCAGCAGCTTAGGGTCTAGCGGGAGTGCAGATACGCAGTATTTT
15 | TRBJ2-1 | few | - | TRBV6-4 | CASSDSESSYNEQFF | TGTGCCAGCAGTGACAGTGAGAGCTCCTACAATGAGCAGTTCTTC
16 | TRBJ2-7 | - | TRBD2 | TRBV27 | CASSFRRLAGGGEQYF | TGTGCCAGCAGTTTCCGGCGACTAGCGGGAGGGGGCGAGCAGTACTTC
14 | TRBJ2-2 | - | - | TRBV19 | CASSSQAQTGELFF | TGTGCCAGTAGTAGCCAGGCCCAAACCGGGGAGCTGTTTTTT
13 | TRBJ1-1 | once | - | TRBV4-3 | CASSQDRNTEAFF | TGCGCCAGCAGCCAAGATAGAAACACTGAAGCTTTCTTT
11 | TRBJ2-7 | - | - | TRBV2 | CASMFSDEQYF | TGTGCCAGCATGTTTTCCGACGAGCAGTACTTC
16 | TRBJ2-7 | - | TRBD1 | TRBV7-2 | CASSSSPGQGFNEQYF | TGTGCCAGCAGCTCAAGTCCGGGACAGGGATTTAACGAGCAGTACTTC
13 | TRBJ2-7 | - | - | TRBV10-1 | CASSEGSGYEQYF | TGCGCCAGCAGTGAGGGTTCGGGCTACGAGCAGTACTTC
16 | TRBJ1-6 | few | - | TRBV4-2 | CASSQDRGAGQSPLHF | TGTGCCAGCAGCCAAGATCGAGGGGCAGGACAATCACCCCTCCACTTT
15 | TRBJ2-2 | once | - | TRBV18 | CASSPPSQNTGELFF | TGTGCCAGCTCACCACCTTCCCAGAACACCGGGGAGCTGTTTTTT
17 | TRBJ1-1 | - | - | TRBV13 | CASSPLGGNFWYTEAFF | TGTGCCAGCAGCCCCCTAGGTGGGAACTTCTGGTACACTGAAGCTTTCTTT
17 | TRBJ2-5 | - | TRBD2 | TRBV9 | CASRKPRTSITEETQYF | TGTGCCAGCAGAAAACCGAGGACTAGTATCACAGAAGAGACCCAGTACTTC
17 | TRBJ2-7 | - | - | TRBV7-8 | CASSPSFGIASLREQYF | TGTGCCAGCAGCCCTTCCTTCGGAATAGCGAGCCTCCGCGAGCAGTACTTC
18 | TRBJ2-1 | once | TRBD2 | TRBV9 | CASSVGTSGRGGGNEQFF | TGTGCCAGCAGCGTAGGGACTAGCGGGAGAGGGGGTGGTAATGAGCAGTTCTTC
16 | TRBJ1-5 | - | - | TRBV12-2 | CASRYRSPDSNQPQHF | TGTGCAAGTCGTTACCGCTCCCCGGACAGCAATCAGCCCCAGCATTTT
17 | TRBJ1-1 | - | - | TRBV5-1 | CASSFGGEGGLNTEAFF | TGCGCCAGCAGCTTCGGAGGGGAAGGGGGGCTGAACACTGAAGCTTTCTTT
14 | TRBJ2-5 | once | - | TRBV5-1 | CASSLGATQETQYF | TGCGCCAGCAGCTTGGGAGCGACTCAAGAGACCCAGTACTTC
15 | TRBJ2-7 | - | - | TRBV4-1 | CASSQDTAEVYEQYF | TGCGCCAGCAGCCAAGATACAGCGGAAGTCTACGAGCAGTACTTC
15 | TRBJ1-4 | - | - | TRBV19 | CASSIGGSTNEKLFF | TGTGCCAGTAGTATTGGGGGGTCGACTAATGAAAAACTGTTTTTT
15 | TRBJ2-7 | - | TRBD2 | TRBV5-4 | CASSFLAGGQYEQYF | TGTGCCAGCAGCTTCCTAGCGGGAGGTCAGTACGAGCAGTACTTC
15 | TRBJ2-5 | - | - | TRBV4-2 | CASSSRAHGWETQYF | TGTGCCAGCAGTTCCCGGGCGCACGGTTGGGAGACCCAGTACTTC
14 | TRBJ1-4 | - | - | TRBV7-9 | CASSLRRTNEKLFF | TGTGCCAGCAGCTTGAGGAGGACTAATGAAAAACTGTTTTTT
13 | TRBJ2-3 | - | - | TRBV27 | CASEGRGTDTQYF | TGTGCCAGCGAAGGAAGGGGTACAGATACGCAGTATTTT
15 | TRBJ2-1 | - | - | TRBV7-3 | CASSKPGPGYNEQFF | TGTGCCAGCAGCAAACCGGGACCGGGATACAATGAGCAGTTCTTC
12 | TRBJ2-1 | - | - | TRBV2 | CASTREDNEQFF | TGTGCCAGCACCAGGGAGGACAATGAGCAGTTCTTC
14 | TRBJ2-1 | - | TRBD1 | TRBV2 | CASSQQGALDEQFF | TGTGCCAGCAGTCAACAGGGGGCTCTGGATGAGCAGTTCTTC
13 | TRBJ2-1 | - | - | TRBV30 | CAKGDSSYNEQFF | TGTGCAAAAGGGGATAGCTCCTACAATGAGCAGTTCTTC
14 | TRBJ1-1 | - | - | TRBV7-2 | CASSLTQGRTEAFF | TGTGCCAGCAGCTTAACTCAGGGGCGGACTGAAGCTTTCTTT
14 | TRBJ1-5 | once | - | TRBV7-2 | CASSEGGVNQPQHF | TGTGCCAGCAGCGAGGGGGGGGTCAATCAGCCCCAGCATTTT
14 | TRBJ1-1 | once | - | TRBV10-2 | CASSEGSSNTEAFF | TGCGCCAGCAGTGAGGGGAGTTCGAACACTGAAGCTTTCTTT
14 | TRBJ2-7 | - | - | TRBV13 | CASSLGDNSYEQYF | TGTGCCAGCAGCTTAGGGGACAACTCCTACGAGCAGTACTTC
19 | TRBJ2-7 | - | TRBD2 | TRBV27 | CASSPGGGDEIKITYEQYF | TGTGCCAGCAGCCCTGGGGGGGGAGACGAAATAAAAATAACCTACGAGCAGTACTTC
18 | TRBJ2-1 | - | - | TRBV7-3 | CASSGTTGSERTSNEQFF | TGTGCCAGCAGCGGCACGACAGGTAGTGAAAGGACAAGCAATGAGCAGTTCTTC
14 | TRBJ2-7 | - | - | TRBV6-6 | CASSYSSPTGAYIF | TGTGCCAGCAGTTACTCGAGCCCCACCGGGGCCTATATCTTC
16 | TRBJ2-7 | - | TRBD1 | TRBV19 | CASSIGPGQGAYEQYF | TGTGCCAGTAGTATAGGTCCGGGACAGGGGGCCTACGAGCAGTACTTC
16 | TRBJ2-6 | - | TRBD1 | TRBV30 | CAWSGDSPSGANVLTF | TGTGCCTGGAGTGGGGACAGCCCCTCTGGGGCCAACGTCCTGACTTTC